This TCR beta chain is drawn from a study of T cell responses to AZD1222 COVID-19 vaccine. Regarding the study as a whole: After two AZD1222 doses, spike-specific TCR breadth and depth rose versus day 0. Nearly half of the spike-specific TCRs reportedly recognize variant regions that carry no mutations. Clonal diversity was possibly underestimated, and white British individuals and females predominated among donors. Only 5 to 7 AZD1222 recipients were seropositive at baseline.

As to this clone: Its antigen is not known.

Profiled with immunoSEQ multiplex PCR; TCRdb holds only in-frame clones, not every one. The sample records more than 95,000 clones, just under 95% being singletons. The CDR3 extends over 13 amino acids. CDR1 is SGHKS, CDR2 YYEKEE, per germline (reference sequence). V shed 1 base and J shed 5 bases, with 7 bases lying between them. V and J are TRBV5-5 and TRBJ1-5, with D maybe TRBD1 (6 bases). The clonotype originates from an adult in good health. This specimen consisted of peripheral blood, obtained on day 0 of AZD1222 vaccination. CDR3 sequence reads: CASSLPGDQPQHF. The CDR3 DNA sequence: TGTGCCAGCAGCTTGCCAGGGGATCAGCCCCAGCATTTT.